The rows below give T cell receptor beta chains drawn from one sample of a study. From the RT-PCR reads, TCRdb called clonotypes with MiXCR, one entry per CDR3 protein. Altogether fewer than 800,000 distinct CDR3 sequences are present, over 12% being singletons, with the ten largest covering 3% to 4.5%. Material: memory CD4+ T cells from blood. The receptors shown here come from a female donor in good health, serving as a healthy control. Each CDR3 is given with its conserved first and last residue. The order of the fields is J gene, clone size, V gene, D gene, CDR3 protein, CDR3 DNA. D genes are given only for firm matches. The size entry is marked missing in some rows and otherwise reads once, few, many or a size class.

TRBJ2-7,few,TRBV6-1,TRBD1,CASRRTGDYEQYF,TGTGCCAGCAGACGGACAGGGGACTACGAGCAGTACTTC
TRBJ2-1,few,TRBV6-6,TRBD1,CASSPTAVVGTGGSNEQFF,TGTGCCAGCAGTCCGACTGCGGTCGTGGGGACAGGGGGGAGCAATGAGCAGTTCTTC
TRBJ2-3,few,TRBV7-2,TRBD2,CASSPTSGGLGGQYF,TGTGCCAGCAGCCCGACTAGCGGGGGGCTCGGAGGGCAGTATTTT
TRBJ1-6,few,TRBV6-1,NA,CASSYEVRSPLHF,TGTGCCAGCAGCTATGAGGTCCGCTCACCCCTCCACTTT
TRBJ2-7,NA,TRBV4-2,NA,CASSQRTSGEQYF,TGTGCCAGCAGCCAACGAACCTCCGGCGAGCAGTACTTC
TRBJ2-3,many,TRBV29-1,NA,CSVEGTGASTDTQYF,TGCAGCGTTGAAGGGACGGGGGCTAGCACAGATACGCAGTATTTT
TRBJ2-3,few,TRBV7-3,TRBD2,CASSPGTSMDTQYF,TGTGCCAGCAGCCCCGGGACTAGCATGGATACGCAGTATTTT
TRBJ2-1,many,TRBV5-8,NA,CASSPGQSTYNEQFF,TGTGCCAGCAGCCCAGGACAGAGCACGTACAATGAGCAGTTCTTC
TRBJ2-7,NA,TRBV20-1,NA,CSASGRRGYEQYF,TGCAGTGCTAGTGGACGCCGGGGCTACGAGCAGTACTTC
TRBJ1-5,many,TRBV6-1,TRBD1,CASRRTGDSNQPQHF,TGTGCCAGCAGGCGGACAGGGGATAGCAATCAGCCCCAGCATTTT
TRBJ1-5,NA,TRBV28,TRBD1,CASSRQGLLDQPQHF,TGTGCCAGCAGCCGACAGGGCCTATTGGATCAGCCCCAGCATTTT
TRBJ1-4,NA,TRBV4-3,NA,CASSPDLPGGVTNEKLFF,TGCGCCAGCAGCCCCGATTTGCCCGGAGGTGTAACTAATGAAAAACTGTTTTTT
TRBJ2-1,NA,TRBV9,NA,CASSVETANNEQFF,TGTGCCAGCAGCGTAGAAACGGCCAACAATGAGCAGTTCTTC
TRBJ2-1,many,TRBV15,TRBD2,CATSSGSGEQFF,TGTGCCACCAGCAGCGGTAGCGGGGAGCAGTTCTTC
TRBJ1-3,few,TRBV5-1,NA,CASRESPGISGNTIYF,TGCGCCAGCAGAGAGTCACCCGGAATCTCTGGAAACACCATATATTTT
TRBJ1-6,NA,TRBV12-3/TRBV12-4,NA,CASSPPDKGEYYNSPLHF,TGTGCCAGCAGCCCACCCGACAAGGGGGAATACTATAATTCACCCCTCCACTTT
TRBJ1-2,NA,TRBV18,NA,CASSPGRGSSYGYTF,TGTGCCAGCTCACCAGGTCGGGGATCCAGCTATGGCTACACCTTC
TRBJ2-3,many,TRBV5-6,NA,CASSLEDTQYF,TGTGCCAGCAGCTTGGAAGATACGCAGTATTTT
TRBJ2-1,many,TRBV29-1,NA,CSVRAGPNGDEQFF,TGCAGCGTCCGGGCGGGGCCGAATGGGGATGAGCAGTTCTTC
TRBJ1-2,NA,TRBV12-3/TRBV12-4,TRBD1,CASSYGQGTGYTF,TGTGCCAGCAGTTATGGACAGGGGACCGGCTACACCTTC
TRBJ1-4,NA,TRBV6-6,TRBD1,CASSYADRGNEKLFF,TGTGCCAGCAGTTACGCGGACAGGGGAAATGAAAAACTGTTTTTT
TRBJ1-1,NA,TRBV30,NA,CAWSVQGEAFF,TGTGCCTGGAGTGTACAGGGAGAAGCTTTCTTT
TRBJ1-1,few,TRBV20-1,NA,CSARGQSMNTEAFF,TGCAGTGCTCGTGGACAGTCAATGAACACTGAAGCTTTCTTT
TRBJ2-5,NA,TRBV5-1,NA,CASSSSQGGETQYF,TGCGCCAGCAGCTCCTCACAGGGTGGAGAGACCCAGTACTTC
TRBJ2-7,NA,TRBV4-1,NA,CASSQAARTDLYEQYF,TGCGCCAGCAGCCAAGCTGCGAGGACAGACCTCTACGAGCAGTACTTC
TRBJ2-1,many,TRBV10-3,NA,CAISVKGPGGEQFF,TGTGCCATCAGTGTTAAGGGCCCCGGGGGTGAGCAGTTCTTC
TRBJ2-5,NA,TRBV5-5,TRBD2,CASSNLAGAGETQYF,TGTGCCAGCAGCAACCTAGCGGGAGCAGGAGAGACCCAGTACTTC
TRBJ2-1,NA,TRBV10-3,NA,CAISENRDNEQFF,TGTGCCATCAGTGAGAACCGGGACAATGAGCAGTTCTTC